This T cell receptor beta chain was sequenced during a study of T cell responses to AZD1222 COVID-19 vaccine. With 7 bases removed from V and 4 bases from J, the gap between germline ends came to 7 bases. The CDR3 has 11 residues. The protocol was immunoSEQ multiplex PCR, while the TCRdb copy is restricted to in-frame clones and leaves out a portion. The sample includes more than 80,000 clones, 88% of them seen just once. The sequence derives from an adult in good health. The chain is built from TRBV12-3 or TRBV12-4 and TRBJ1-2, with unresolved D. The sample here was peripheral blood, taken on day 0 of MenACWY control vaccination. The CDR3 nucleotides are TGTGCCAGCACCAACCTCTATGGCTACACCTTC. Residues: CASTNLYGYTF.